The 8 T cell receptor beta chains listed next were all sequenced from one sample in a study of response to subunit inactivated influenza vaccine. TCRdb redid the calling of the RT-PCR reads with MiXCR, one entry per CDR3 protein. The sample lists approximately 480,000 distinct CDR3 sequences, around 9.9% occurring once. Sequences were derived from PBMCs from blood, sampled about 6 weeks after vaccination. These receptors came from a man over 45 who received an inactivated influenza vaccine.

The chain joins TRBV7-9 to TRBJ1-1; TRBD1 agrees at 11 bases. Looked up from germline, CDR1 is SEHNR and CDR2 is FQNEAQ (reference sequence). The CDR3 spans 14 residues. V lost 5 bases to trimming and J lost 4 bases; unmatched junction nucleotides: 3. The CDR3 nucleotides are TGTGCCAGCAGCCAAGGGACAGGGGGCACTGAAGCTTTCTTT. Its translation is CASSQGTGGTEAFF.

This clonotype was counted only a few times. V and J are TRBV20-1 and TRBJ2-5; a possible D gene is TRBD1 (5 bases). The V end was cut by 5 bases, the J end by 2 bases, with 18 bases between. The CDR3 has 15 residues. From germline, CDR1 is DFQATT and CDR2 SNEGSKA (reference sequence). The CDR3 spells CSAPRTRSRQETQYF. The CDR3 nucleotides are TGCAGTGCTCCGAGGACAAGGTCGAGACAAGAGACCCAGTACTTC.

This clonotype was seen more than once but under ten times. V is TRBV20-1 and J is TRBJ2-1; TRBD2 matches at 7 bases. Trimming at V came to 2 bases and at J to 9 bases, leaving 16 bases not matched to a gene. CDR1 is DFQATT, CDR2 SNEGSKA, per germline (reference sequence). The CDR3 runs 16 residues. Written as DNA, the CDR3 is TGCAGTGCTAGACGCCGACTAGCCGGTAGGATTGGTGAGCAGTTCTTC. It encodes CSARRRLAGRIGEQFF.

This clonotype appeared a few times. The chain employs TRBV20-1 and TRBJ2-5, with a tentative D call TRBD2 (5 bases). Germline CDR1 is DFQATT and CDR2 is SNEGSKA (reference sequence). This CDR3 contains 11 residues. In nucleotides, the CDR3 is TGCAGGGGGATGAGGGCGAAGACCCAGTACTTC. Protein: CRGMRAKTQYF.

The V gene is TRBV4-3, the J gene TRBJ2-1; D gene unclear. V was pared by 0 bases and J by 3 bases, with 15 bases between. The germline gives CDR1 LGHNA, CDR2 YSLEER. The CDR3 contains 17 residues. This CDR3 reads CASSQDLGSRNYNEQFF. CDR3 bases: TGCGCCAGCAGCCAAGATTTGGGGTCGAGGAACTACAATGAGCAGTTCTTC.

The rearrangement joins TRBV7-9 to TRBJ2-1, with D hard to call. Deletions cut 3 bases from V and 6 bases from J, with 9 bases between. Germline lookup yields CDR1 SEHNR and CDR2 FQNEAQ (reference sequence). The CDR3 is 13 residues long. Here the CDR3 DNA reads TGTGCCAGCAGCTTGGACCCGGCCAATGAGCAGTTCTTC. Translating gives CASSLDPANEQFF.

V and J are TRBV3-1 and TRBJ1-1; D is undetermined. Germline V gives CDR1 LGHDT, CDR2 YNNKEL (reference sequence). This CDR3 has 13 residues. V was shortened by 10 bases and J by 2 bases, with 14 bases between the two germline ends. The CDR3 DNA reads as TGTGCCACCAAGGACGGGCTCAACACTGAAGCTTTCTTT. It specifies CATKDGLNTEAFF.

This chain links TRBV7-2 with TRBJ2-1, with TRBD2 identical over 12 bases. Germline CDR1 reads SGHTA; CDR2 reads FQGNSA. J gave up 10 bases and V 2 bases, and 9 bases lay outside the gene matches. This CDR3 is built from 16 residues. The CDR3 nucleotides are TGTGCCAGCAGCTTAAGTCGCCCTAGCGGGGGGGAGGAGCAGTTCTTC. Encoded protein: CASSLSRPSGGEEQFF.